Each of the 8 T cell receptor beta chains below was sequenced from the same sample in a study of identical twins. One entry per CDR3 protein, called by TCRdb with MiXCR from the 5' RACE reads. Among about 160,000 distinct CDR3 sequences, under 4.5% were seen once, and the ten largest hold 8.1%. The sample was memory T cells sorted from blood. The origin of the receptors is a man between 18 and 29 years old in good health.

This clonotype was detected ten times or more. V is TRBV7-2 and J is TRBJ2-3, with 8 bases matching TRBD2. V lost 5 bases, J lost 2 bases, and 9 bases stayed unmatched. The germline CDR1 and CDR2 sequences are SGHTA and FQGNSA. CDR3 length: 16 amino acids. CDR3 protein: CASSPQTSVTTDTQYF. Here the CDR3 DNA reads TGTGCCAGCAGCCCGCAGACTAGCGTAACCACAGATACGCAGTATTTT.

This clonotype was counted many times. The rearrangement links TRBV5-1 to TRBJ2-5; unclear D gene. V dropped 0 bases and J dropped 2 bases, with 11 bases sitting between them. CDR3 length: 15 residues. From germline, CDR1 is SGHRS and CDR2 YFSETQ. Here the CDR3 DNA reads TGCGCCAGCAGCTTGGTTGGCTCCCGACAAGAGACCCAGTACTTC. It translates to CASSLVGSRQETQYF.

This clonotype came up many times. This chain uses TRBV10-3 with TRBJ2-1, with 8 bases identical to TRBD2. CDR1 and CDR2 from the germline V gene are ENHRY and SYGVKD. This CDR3 is 14 amino acids long. V dropped 1 base and J dropped 4; count of bases not matched to a gene: 0. CDR3 sequence reads: CAISELAGYNEQFF. For the CDR3, the DNA is TGTGCCATCAGTGAGTTAGCGGGGTACAATGAGCAGTTCTTC.

The rearrangement links TRBV18 to TRBJ2-7; no clear D gene. Per the germline V gene, CDR1 is KGHSH and CDR2 is LQKENI. This CDR3 is 15 amino acids long. V dropped 3 bases and J dropped 4 bases, with 16 bases sitting between them. This CDR3 is CASSPSGRIEYEQYF. Here the CDR3 DNA reads TGTGCCAGCTCACCTTCCGGACGGATCGAATACGAGCAGTACTTC.

In this sample, this clonotype turned up many times. The CDR3 sequence is CASSKRAGPGELFF. Written as DNA, the CDR3 is TGTGCCAGCAGCAAACGGGCAGGGCCCGGGGAGCTGTTTTTT. The chain recombines TRBV7-2 with TRBJ2-2; D possibly corresponds to TRBD1 (5 bases). V was pared by 5 bases and J by 6 bases, with 13 bases between. CDR1 is SGHTA, CDR2 FQGNSA, per germline. The CDR3 sequence is 14 residues long.

With respect to this clonotype: One end of the junction varies from germline; a read error may be responsible. V gene TRBV27 combines with J gene TRBJ2-1; D remains unclear. Germline values: CDR1 MNHEY, CDR2 SMNVEV (reference sequence). CDR3 length: 12 amino acids. Here the CDR3 reads CASSPNYSEQFF. CDR3 nucleotides: TGTGCCAGCAGTCCAAACTACAGTGAGCAGTTCTTC.

This clonotype was recorded many times. V is TRBV5-1 and J is TRBJ2-1, with D uncertain. V dropped 6 bases and J dropped 10 bases, with 17 bases sitting between them. Germline CDR1 is SGHRS and CDR2 is YFSETQ. The CDR3 spans 13 residues. The CDR3 here is CASTSPTLSEQFF. The CDR3, as DNA: TGCGCCAGCACTTCCCCGACGCTTAGCGAGCAGTTCTTC.

This clonotype was counted many times. The chain combines TRBV28 with TRBJ2-7, with D uncertain. Germline V gives CDR1 MDHEN, CDR2 SYDVKM. CDR3 size: 13 residues. Trimming took 3 bases from V and 0 from J, leaving 6 bases between them. Here the CDR3 DNA reads TGTGCCAGCAGTTTTTACGTCTCCTACGAGCAGTACTTC. This codes for CASSFYVSYEQYF.